These T cell receptor beta chains were read from a single sample in a study of blood T cells in healthy people across ages. TCRdb re-called the 5' RACE reads through MiXCR, storing one row per CDR3 protein. In the table there are roughly 1.5 million distinct CDR3 sequences, 40% to 45% of which are singletons. Sample: blood. These receptors were obtained from a woman aged 18-35 years in good health. The CDR3 runs from the conserved cysteine through the conserved F or W. Each record gives: V gene, J gene, clone size, D gene, CDR3 protein, CDR3 DNA. A D gene is named only where the DNA matches it firmly. The size field is filled for only some rows; it gives once, few, many or a size class.

>TRBV20-1|TRBJ2-1|-|-
CSATRRTSEQFF
TGCAGTGCGACTCGGAGGACTTCTGAGCAGTTCTTC
>TRBV5-1|TRBJ2-1|-|-
CASSARDGSSYNEQFF
TGCGCCAGCAGCGCTAGGGACGGTAGCTCCTACAATGAGCAGTTCTTC
>TRBV5-1|TRBJ1-4|-|TRBD1
CASSQGTGFEKPFF
TGCGCCAGCAGCCAAGGGACAGGTTTCGAAAAACCGTTTTTT
>TRBV20-1|TRBJ2-7|-|-
CSARAGSEQYF
TGCAGTGCTAGAGCCGGATCCGAGCAGTACTTC
>TRBV4-1|TRBJ2-1|-|TRBD2
CASSLRTSGNYNEQFF
TGCGCCAGCAGCCTTCGGACTAGCGGGAACTACAATGAGCAGTTCTTC
>TRBV15|TRBJ1-4|-|TRBD1
CATSIDRGTNEKLFF
TGTGCCACCAGCATAGACAGGGGAACTAATGAAAAACTGTTTTTT
>TRBV9|TRBJ1-6|-|TRBD1
CASSMGWTGNSPLHF
TGTGCCAGCAGCATGGGGTGGACAGGTAATTCACCCCTCCACTTT
>TRBV6-2/TRBV6-3|TRBJ2-1|few|TRBD2
CASSYGTRNNEQFF
TGTGCCAGCAGTTACGGGACTAGGAACAATGAGCAGTTCTTC
>TRBV5-1|TRBJ2-1|-|TRBD1
CAGTGSGAYNEQFF
TGCGCCGGGACAGGGAGTGGGGCCTACAATGAGCAGTTCTTC
>TRBV20-1|TRBJ2-3|many|-
CSVDSQGTDTQYF
TGCAGCGTCGACAGCCAGGGTACAGATACGCAGTATTTT
>TRBV6-2/TRBV6-3|TRBJ1-1|-|-
CASSYEKWNTEAFF
TGTGCCAGCAGTTACGAGAAATGGAACACTGAAGCTTTCTTT
>TRBV7-9|TRBJ1-4|few|-
CASSSVVGLNEKLFF
TGTGCCAGCAGCTCCGTGGTTGGCCTTAATGAAAAACTGTTTTTT
>TRBV7-9|TRBJ2-7|few|-
CASSPHNRSSSYEQYF
TGTGCCAGCAGCCCTCACAACAGGTCGAGCTCCTACGAGCAGTACTTC
>TRBV29-1|TRBJ2-7|many|-
CSVGAGEQYF
TGCAGCGTTGGTGCAGGCGAGCAGTACTTC
>TRBV4-2|TRBJ2-2|few|-
CASSQAPREAGELFF
TGTGCCAGCAGCCAAGCACCCAGGGAAGCCGGGGAGCTGTTTTTT
>TRBV20-1|TRBJ1-2|few|-
CSARKGLYYGYTF
TGCAGTGCTAGAAAGGGACTGTACTATGGCTACACCTTC
>TRBV6-2/TRBV6-3|TRBJ2-7|-|-
CASSYPEEQYF
TGTGCCAGCAGTTACCCTGAAGAGCAGTACTTC
>TRBV20-1|TRBJ2-5|-|TRBD1
CSARDRDRSLETQYF
TGCAGTGCTAGGGACCGGGACAGGTCGTTGGAGACCCAGTACTTC
>TRBV4-1|TRBJ2-5|-|-
CASSQNSLREQYF
TGCGCCAGCAGCCAAAATAGCCTCCGGGAGCAGTACTTC
>TRBV5-1|TRBJ2-1|many|-
CASSLEGSPYNEQFF
TGCGCCAGCAGCTTGGAAGGTTCCCCCTACAATGAGCAGTTCTTC
>TRBV12-5|TRBJ2-5|-|-
CASGLSGASLQETQYF
TGTGCTAGTGGTTTGTCGGGGGCAAGCCTTCAAGAGACCCAGTACTTC
>TRBV10-3|TRBJ2-3|once|-
CAISDAVDTDTQYF
TGTGCCATCAGTGACGCGGTAGACACAGATACGCAGTATTTT
>TRBV9|TRBJ1-1|-|-
CASSASEYTEAFF
TGTGCCAGCAGCGCTTCAGAGTACACTGAAGCTTTCTTT
>TRBV4-3|TRBJ1-1|-|-
CASSRHRDVEMNTEAFF
TGCGCCAGCAGCCGTCACCGGGACGTAGAAATGAACACTGAAGCTTTCTTT
>TRBV6-2/TRBV6-3|TRBJ1-2|few|-
CASGQQGGYTF
TGTGCCAGCGGACAACAGGGAGGCTACACCTTC
>TRBV10-3|TRBJ2-7|-|-
CATLQGGETQNF
TGTGCCACCCTACAGGGAGGGGAGACCCAGAACTTC
>TRBV6-2/TRBV6-3|TRBJ2-5|-|-
CAGRGTLLGEQYF
TGTGCCGGGAGAGGGACGCTACTGGGAGAGCAGTACTTC
>TRBV7-9|TRBJ2-7|-|-
CASSWDKGPSYEQYF
TGTGCCAGCAGCTGGGATAAGGGCCCCTCCTACGAGCAGTACTTC
>TRBV12-3/TRBV12-4|TRBJ1-2|-|-
CASSGRGGVPHTF
TGTGCCAGCAGTGGGAGGGGAGGTGTTCCTCACACCTTC
>TRBV3-1|TRBJ2-7|few|TRBD2
CASSQITGGQVYEQYF
TGTGCCAGCAGCCAGATAACGGGGGGGCAGGTCTACGAGCAGTACTTC
>TRBV15|TRBJ1-4|-|-
CATSRDRKNEKLFF
TGTGCCACCAGCAGAGATAGAAAGAATGAAAAACTGTTTTTT
>TRBV7-2|TRBJ2-7|many|-
CASSLAAPYEQYF
TGTGCCAGCAGCTTAGCGGCCCCCTACGAGCAGTACTTC
>TRBV4-3|TRBJ1-6|-|TRBD1
CASSLAQGGGGNSPLHF
TGCGCCAGCAGCCTGGCTCAGGGGGGGGGAGGTAATTCACCCCTCCACTTT
>TRBV27|TRBJ1-2|few|-
CASMGRRGYGYTF
TGTGCCAGCATGGGGAGAAGGGGTTATGGCTACACCTTC
>TRBV12-3/TRBV12-4|TRBJ1-2|-|-
CASSSVHNYGYTF
TGTGCCAGCAGTTCCGTACATAACTATGGCTACACCTTC
>TRBV4-1|TRBJ1-5|-|-
CASSQPSENQPQHF
TGCGCCAGCAGCCAACCCAGCGAAAACCAGCCCCAGCATTTT
>TRBV4-1|TRBJ2-2|-|TRBD1
CASSKPPGQGTGELFF
TGCGCCAGCAGCAAACCTCCGGGACAGGGCACCGGGGAGCTGTTTTTT
>TRBV5-6|TRBJ2-1|many|-
CASSLRPYNEQFF
TGTGCCAGCAGCTTGCGGCCCTACAATGAGCAGTTCTTC
>TRBV24-1|TRBJ2-3|-|-
CATSVWGSDTQYF
TGTGCCACCAGTGTCTGGGGATCAGATACGCAGTATTTT
>TRBV7-2|TRBJ2-1|-|-
CASSATRVYNEQFF
TGTGCCAGCAGCGCAACTAGGGTCTACAATGAGCAGTTCTTC
>TRBV7-2|TRBJ2-5|-|-
CASSLTGQNYQETQYF
TGTGCCAGCAGCTTAACCGGACAGAACTACCAAGAGACCCAGTACTTC
>TRBV12-3/TRBV12-4|TRBJ2-7|few|-
CASSLRVSWLNEQYF
TGTGCCAGCAGTTTAAGGGTTTCCTGGCTCAACGAGCAGTACTTC
>TRBV5-1|TRBJ2-1|-|-
CASRASNSYNEQFF
TGCGCCAGCAGGGCTAGTAACTCCTACAATGAGCAGTTCTTC
>TRBV6-2/TRBV6-3|TRBJ2-7|-|TRBD2
CASSKSGALNEQYF
TGTGCCAGCAGTAAGAGCGGGGCCCTCAACGAGCAGTACTTC
>TRBV6-5|TRBJ2-5|few|-
CASSSGWEETQYF
TGTGCCAGCAGTTCCGGGTGGGAAGAGACCCAGTACTTC
>TRBV6-2/TRBV6-3|TRBJ1-2|-|TRBD1
CASSTANRGVNGYTF
TGTGCCAGCAGTACCGCGAACAGGGGAGTGAATGGCTACACCTTC
>TRBV30|TRBJ1-2|-|TRBD1
CAWSVPGGYNGYTF
TGTGCCTGGAGTGTCCCAGGGGGCTATAATGGCTACACCTTC
>TRBV15|TRBJ2-3|-|-
CATSSPRSFSTDTQYF
TGTGCCACCAGCAGCCCACGGTCCTTTAGCACAGATACGCAGTATTTT
>TRBV7-9|TRBJ1-6|-|-
CASSSSGNSPLHF
TGTGCCAGCAGCTCCTCAGGCAATTCACCCCTCCACTTT
>TRBV6-5|TRBJ2-1|-|TRBD1
CACGQGNEQFF
TGTGCCTGTGGACAGGGAAATGAGCAGTTCTTC
>TRBV7-2|TRBJ2-4|few|-
CASKEGVTKNIQYF
TGTGCCAGCAAGGAAGGAGTAACTAAAAACATTCAGTACTTC
>TRBV5-1|TRBJ2-5|few|-
CASFGGGRAETQYF
TGCGCCAGCTTTGGAGGTGGGAGAGCTGAGACCCAGTACTTC
>TRBV4-1|TRBJ2-1|-|-
CASSQSFQGHFYNEQFF
TGCGCCAGCAGCCAATCGTTCCAGGGCCACTTCTACAATGAGCAGTTCTTC